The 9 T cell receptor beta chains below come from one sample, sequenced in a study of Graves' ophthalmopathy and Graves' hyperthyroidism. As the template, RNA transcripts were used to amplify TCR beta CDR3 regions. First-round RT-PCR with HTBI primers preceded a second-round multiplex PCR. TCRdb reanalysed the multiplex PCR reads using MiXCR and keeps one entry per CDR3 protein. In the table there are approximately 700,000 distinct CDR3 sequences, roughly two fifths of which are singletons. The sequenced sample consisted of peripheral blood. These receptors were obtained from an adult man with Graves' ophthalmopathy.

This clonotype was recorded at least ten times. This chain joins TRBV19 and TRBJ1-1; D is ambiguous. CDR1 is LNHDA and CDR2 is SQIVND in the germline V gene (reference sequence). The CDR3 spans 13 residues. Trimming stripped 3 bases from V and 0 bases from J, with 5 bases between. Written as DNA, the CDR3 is TGTGCCAGTAGTATCGGGGTGAACACTGAAGCTTTCTTT. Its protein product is CASSIGVNTEAFF.

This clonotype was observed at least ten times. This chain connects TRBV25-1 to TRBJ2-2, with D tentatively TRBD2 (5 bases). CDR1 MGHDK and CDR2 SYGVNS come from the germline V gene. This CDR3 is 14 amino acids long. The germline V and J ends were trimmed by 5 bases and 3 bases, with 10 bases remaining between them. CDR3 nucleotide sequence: TGTGCCAGCAGTTCCGGGGAGCACACCGGGGAGCTGTTTTTT. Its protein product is CASSSGEHTGELFF. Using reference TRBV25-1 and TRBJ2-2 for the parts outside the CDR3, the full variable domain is EADIYQTPRYLVIGTGKKITLECSQTMGHDKMYWYQQDPGMELHLIHYSYGVNSTEKGDLSSESTVSRIRTEHFPLTLESARPSHTSQYLCASSSGEHTGELFFGEGSRLTVL.

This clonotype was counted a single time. For the CDR3, the DNA is TGTGCCACCAGTTCCGCGTCAGACCTTGGGGAGCTGTTTTTT. Translated: CATSSASDLGELFF. This chain uses TRBV24-1 with TRBJ2-2; D not certain. This CDR3 is 14 amino acids long. Germline lookup yields CDR1 KGHDR and CDR2 SFDVKD. Between the trimmed V and J ends, which lost 6 bases and 8 bases, there was a span of 15 bases.

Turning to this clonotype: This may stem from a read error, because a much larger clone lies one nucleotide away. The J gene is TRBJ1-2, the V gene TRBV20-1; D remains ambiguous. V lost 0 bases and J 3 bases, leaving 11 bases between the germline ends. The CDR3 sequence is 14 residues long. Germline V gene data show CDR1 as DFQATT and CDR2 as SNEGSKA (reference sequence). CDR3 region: CSARDYIGYYGYTF. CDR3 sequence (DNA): TGCAGTGCTAGAGATTACATAGGATACTATGGCTACACCTTC.

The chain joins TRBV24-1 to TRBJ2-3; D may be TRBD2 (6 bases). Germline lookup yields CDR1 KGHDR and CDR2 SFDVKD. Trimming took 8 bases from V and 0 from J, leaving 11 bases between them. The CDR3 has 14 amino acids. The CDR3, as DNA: TGTGCCACCACCGGGGGATCCAGCACAGATACGCAGTATTTT. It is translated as CATTGGSSTDTQYF.

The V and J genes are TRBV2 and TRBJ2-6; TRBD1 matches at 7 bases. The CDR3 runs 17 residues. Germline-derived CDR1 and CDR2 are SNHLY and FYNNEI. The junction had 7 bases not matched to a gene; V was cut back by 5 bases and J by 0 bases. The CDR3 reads CASSQGTVSSGANVLTF. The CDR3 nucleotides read TGTGCCAGCAGTCAGGGGACAGTCTCCTCTGGGGCCAACGTCCTGACTTTC.

CDR3 amino acids: CSVAHGQGGEKLFF. CDR3 in DNA: TGCAGCGTTGCCCACGGACAGGGAGGCGAAAAACTGTTTTTT. The rearrangement uses TRBV29-1 and TRBJ1-4; 8 bases are shared with TRBD1. There are 14 residues in the CDR3. Germline CDR1 is SQVTM and CDR2 is ANQGSEA. V lost 4 bases to trimming and J lost 8 bases; unmatched junction nucleotides: 9.

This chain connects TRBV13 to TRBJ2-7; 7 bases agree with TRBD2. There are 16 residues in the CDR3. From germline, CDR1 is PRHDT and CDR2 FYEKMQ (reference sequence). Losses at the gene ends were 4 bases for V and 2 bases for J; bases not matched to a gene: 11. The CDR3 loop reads CASSSVGERGTYEQYF. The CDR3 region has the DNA TGTGCCAGCAGCTCGGTTGGGGAGCGGGGAACCTACGAGCAGTACTTC.

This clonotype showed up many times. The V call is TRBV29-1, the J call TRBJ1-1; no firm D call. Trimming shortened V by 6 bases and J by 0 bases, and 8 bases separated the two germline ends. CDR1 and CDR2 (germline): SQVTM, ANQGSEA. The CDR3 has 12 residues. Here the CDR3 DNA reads TGCAGCGTCCTCCGGTTGAACACTGAAGCTTTCTTT. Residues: CSVLRLNTEAFF.